This T cell receptor beta chain emerged from a study of cytomegalovirus exposure and HLA in healthy donors. PCR primers comprised 60 Vbeta and 13 Jbeta primers. Assay used: immunoSEQ multiplex PCR; TCRdb lists only in-frame clones, some missing. The sample has approximately 100,000 clones; roughly 85% are singletons. The CDR3 length is 14 residues. The V end lost 0 bases, the J end lost 8 bases, and 13 bases lay between the germline ends. Germline CDR1 is MGHRA and CDR2 is YSYEKL. The sample comprised PBMCs. The chain couples TRBV4-1 to TRBJ1-2; TRBD1 might be the D (5 bases). This clonotype was obtained from a man aged 60-69 years in good health and CMV-seropositive. As DNA, the CDR3 is TGCGCCAGCAGCCAAGATACCCAGGGCGGCGGCTACACCTTC. Translation gives CASSQDTQGGGYTF.